These 31 T cell receptor beta chains were sequenced from one sample in a study of immune evolution from preneoplasia to lung adenocarcinoma. The assay was immunoSEQ multiplex PCR, and TCRdb's table has in-frame clones only and misses some. The top ten clones hold 8.5% to 9% of a sample with several thousand clones, just under 75% of them seen once. The sequenced sample was FFPE atypical adenomatous hyperplasia tissue from the lung. As to subset: atypical adenomatous hyperplasia (AAH), lung preneoplasia. The source of these receptors is a donor aged 70 or over with lung adenocarcinoma. Some clones in this sample may be carry-over from other donors' samples.

This clone was picked up a small number of times. The rearrangement uses TRBV5-6 and TRBJ1-2; tentatively, D is TRBD1 (6 bases). The CDR3 is 15 amino acids. Trimming took off 2 bases at V and 2 bases at J, with 13 bases between the two ends. Germline V gene data show CDR1 as SGHDT and CDR2 as YYEEEE. CDR3 loop: CASSFGAGVNYGYTF. The CDR3 bases are TGTGCCAGCAGCTTTGGTGCAGGGGTCAACTATGGCTACACCTTC.

The CDR3 sequence is CSVTDSTRGNTQYF. CDR3 in DNA: TGCAGCGTCACAGATTCTACTCGGGGTAATACGCAGTATTTT. The chain is built from TRBV29-1 and TRBJ2-3, with D tentatively TRBD2 (5 bases). The CDR3 covers 14 residues. Trimming removed 6 bases from V and 7 bases from J, with 20 bases in between. Germline CDR1 SQVTM, CDR2 ANQGSEA.

This clone was recorded only once. The J gene is TRBJ1-5, the V gene TRBV5-1; 8 bases are a match to TRBD1. Germline assignment: CDR1 SGHRS and CDR2 YFSETQ. V was pared by 4 bases and J by 0 bases, with 6 bases of the junction left unmatched. This CDR3 contains 16 residues. CDR3 sequence (DNA): TGCGCCAGCAGCCTAGGGACAGGCGATAGCAATCAGCCCCAGCATTTT. Its translation is CASSLGTGDSNQPQHF.

The CDR3 sequence: CASSQDPGGALYEQYF. CDR3 nucleotides: TGCGCCAGCAGCCAAGATCCTGGGGGCGCGCTCTACGAGCAGTACTTC. This rearrangement joins TRBV4-1 to TRBJ2-7; tentatively, D is TRBD1 (6 bases). Germline V lookup: CDR1 MGHRA, CDR2 YSYEKL. CDR3 length equals 16 residues. V lost 0 bases to trimming and J lost 3 bases, with 15 bases between them.

The rearrangement uses TRBV7-6 and TRBJ2-1; D gene unclear. V lost 5 bases and J lost 2, with 13 bases in between. The CDR3 loop spans 15 amino acids. Per germline, CDR1 SGHVS and CDR2 FNYEAQ. CDR3 nucleotides: TGTGCCAGCAGCATAGGAACCGGGCCCTACAATGAGCAGTTCTTC. Its protein is CASSIGTGPYNEQFF.

The CDR3 nucleotides read TGTGCCAGCAGCTCCAACAGAGGGCTAAATGAAAAACTGTTTTTT. This translates into CASSSNRGLNEKLFF. This sequence joins TRBV5-4 and TRBJ1-4; D not resolved. V lost 3 bases and J 5 bases, leaving 14 bases between the germline ends. The CDR3 sequence is 15 residues long. The germline V gene encodes CDR1 SGHNT and CDR2 YYREEE (reference sequence).

The CDR3 coding sequence is TGTGCCAGTAGTACCCCGACAGGGGGTATAATACCCGGGGAGCTGTTTTTT. It specifies CASSTPTGGIIPGELFF. V is TRBV19 and J is TRBJ2-2; 9 bases map to TRBD1. The V and J ends lost 4 bases and 6 bases, in that order; junction bases with no gene match: 12. Germline V CDR1 and CDR2: LNHDA, SQIVND (reference sequence). This CDR3 is 17 amino acids long. Based on the CDR3 plus reference TRBV19 and TRBJ2-2, the full variable domain is DGGITQSPKYLFRKEGQNVTLSCEQNLNHDAMYWYRQDPGQGLRLIYYSQIVNDFQKGDIAEGYSVSREKKESFPLTVTSAQKNPTAFYLCASSTPTGGIIPGELFFGEGSRLTVL.

About this clone: A read error may produce the germline difference seen at one junction end. This CDR3 is also generated by other DNA sequences in the sample. This rearrangement joins TRBV30 to TRBJ2-1; 8 nucleotides match TRBD1. Germline V gene lookup returns CDR1 GTSNPN and CDR2 SVGIG (reference sequence). The CDR3 has 14 amino acids. The CDR3 bases are TGTGCATGGACCCCCTGGACAGGGACAAATGAGCAGTTCTTC. It encodes CAWTPWTGTNEQFF.

The chain employs TRBV20-1 and TRBJ2-5; D remains unclear. The CDR3 has 10 residues. V shed 1 base and J shed 5 bases, with 2 bases lying between them. The germline gives CDR1 DFQATT, CDR2 SNEGSKA (reference sequence). The CDR3 region is CSARGETQYF. CDR3 sequence (DNA): TGCAGTGCTAGAGGGGAGACCCAGTACTTC.

The chain couples TRBV9 to TRBJ1-6; 9 bases are shared with TRBD1. The trim removed 3 bases at V and 7 bases at J, leaving 2 bases unmatched. CDR1 and CDR2 (germline): SGDLS, YYNGEE. The CDR3 has 14 amino acids. Here the CDR3 DNA reads TGTGCCAGCAGCGGAGGACAGGGGAATTCACCCCTCCACTTT. This gives the protein CASSGGQGNSPLHF. Full variable domain (outside the CDR3, taken from reference TRBV9 and TRBJ1-6): DSGVTQTPKHLITATGQRVTLRCSPRSGDLSVYWYQQSLDQGLQFLIQYYNGEERAKGNILERFSAQQFPDLHSELNLSSLELGDSALYFCASSGGQGNSPLHFGNGTRLTVT.

The chain joins TRBV11-1 to TRBJ1-1; D is unclear. Per germline, CDR1 SGHAT and CDR2 FQDESV (reference sequence). With 0 bases removed from V and 1 base from J, the gap between germline ends came to 9 bases. The CDR3 consists of 15 residues. CDR3 amino acids: CASSLARVGNTEAFF. The CDR3 coding sequence is TGTGCCAGCAGCTTAGCAAGGGTCGGGAACACTGAAGCTTTCTTT.

The V gene is TRBV4-1, the J gene TRBJ2-3; 8 positions agree with TRBD2. The length of the CDR3 is 16 residues. Per the germline V gene, CDR1 is MGHRA and CDR2 is YSYEKL. Unmatched junction bases numbered 7, after V lost 2 bases and J lost 3 bases. As DNA, the CDR3 is TGCGCCAGCAGCCAACCTCCCGCGGGGGGAACAGATACGCAGTATTTT. Its translation is CASSQPPAGGTDTQYF.

The V and J genes are TRBV27 and TRBJ2-5; D might be TRBD2 (6 bases). V lost 6 bases and J lost 7, with 18 bases in between. Germline lookup yields CDR1 MNHEY and CDR2 SMNVEV (reference sequence). This CDR3 has 14 amino acids. Here the CDR3 DNA reads TGTGCCAGCAGCTTAGGAGGGTTCGCCAGGACCCAGTACTTC. Its protein is CASSLGGFARTQYF.

This clone was seen a handful of times. The chain uses TRBV19 and TRBJ1-5; D is unresolved. V lost 3 bases and J lost 2, with 11 bases in between. In germline, CDR1 is LNHDA, CDR2 SQIVND (reference sequence). This CDR3 spans 15 amino acids. The CDR3 DNA reads as TGTGCCAGTAGTATCGAAGGAATGGGCAATCAGCCCCAGCATTTT. As protein: CASSIEGMGNQPQHF.

V gene TRBV10-3 combines with J gene TRBJ1-5; 8 bases map to TRBD1. The ends lost 2 bases at V and 9 bases at J; junction bases unmatched: 9. Germline lookup yields CDR1 ENHRY and CDR2 SYGVKD. The CDR3 contains 15 residues. As DNA, the CDR3 is TGTGCCATCAGTGAGCAGGGGGCAGGGGTCCGGCCCCAGCATTTT. It translates to CAISEQGAGVRPQHF.

The V call is TRBV9, the J call TRBJ1-1; TRBD1 might be the D (5 bases). The CDR3 sequence is 16 residues long. V gave up 3 bases and J gave up 4 bases, with 19 bases separating them. The germline V gene encodes CDR1 SGDLS and CDR2 YYNGEE. The CDR3 sequence is CASSARLGRGSTEAFF. The DNA of the CDR3 is TGTGCCAGCAGCGCCCGATTGGGACGGGGGAGCACTGAAGCTTTCTTT. Variable domain in full (rest from reference TRBV9 and TRBJ1-1): DSGVTQTPKHLITATGQRVTLRCSPRSGDLSVYWYQQSLDQGLQFLIQYYNGEERAKGNILERFSAQQFPDLHSELNLSSLELGDSALYFCASSARLGRGSTEAFFGQGTRLTVV.

The chain uses TRBV14 and TRBJ2-3, with 9 nucleotides matching TRBD2. The CDR3 consists of 16 residues. V dropped 2 bases and J dropped 0; count of bases not matched to a gene: 3. Looked up from germline, CDR1 is SGHDN and CDR2 is FVKESK. CDR3 in amino acids: CASSQPGTSSTDTQYF. CDR3 bases: TGTGCCAGCAGCCAACCCGGGACTAGCAGCACAGATACGCAGTATTTT.

The chain carries TRBV25-1 and TRBJ1-2, with D tentatively TRBD1 (5 bases). The CDR3 totals 15 residues. V was shortened by 1 base and J by 4 bases, with 13 bases between the two germline ends. Germline values: CDR1 MGHDK, CDR2 SYGVNS. The CDR3 region is CASSESRQRPYGYTF. CDR3 DNA sequence: TGTGCCAGCAGTGAATCGAGACAGAGACCCTATGGCTACACCTTC.

This clone has only a few counts. The J gene is TRBJ1-5, the V gene TRBV12-5, with 8 bases fitting TRBD1. The CDR3 is made up of 14 amino acids. Per germline, CDR1 LGHNT and CDR2 FRNRAP. Trimming took 6 bases from V and 6 from J; bases not matched to a gene: 7. The CDR3 sequence is CASGPGQGSQPQHF. The CDR3, as DNA: TGTGCTAGTGGCCCCGGACAGGGAAGTCAGCCCCAGCATTTT.

This chain connects TRBV7-9 to TRBJ2-3; D not certain. V was shortened by 4 bases and J by 1 base, with 9 bases between the two germline ends. Germline CDR1 is SEHNR and CDR2 is FQNEAQ (reference sequence). The CDR3 extends over 14 amino acids. CDR3 sequence reads: CASSSRRGTDTQYF. The CDR3 nucleotides read TGTGCCAGCAGCTCCCGCCGGGGCACAGATACGCAGTATTTT.

The chain has TRBV5-4 and TRBJ2-2; D could derive from TRBD1 or TRBD2 (5 bases each). Trimming took off 4 bases at V and 4 bases at J, with 11 bases between the two ends. The germline V gene has CDR1 SGHNT and CDR2 YYREEE (reference sequence). The CDR3 is made up of 14 amino acids. The CDR3 sequence is CASSEGPTTGELFF. In DNA, the CDR3 is TGTGCCAGCAGCGAGGGACCCACCACCGGGGAGCTGTTTTTT.

This clone was seen once. The chain joins TRBV30 to TRBJ2-3; 9 nucleotides match TRBD1. The V gene end was trimmed by 3 bases and the J gene end by 2 bases; junction bases not matched to a gene: 6. Germline CDR1 is GTSNPN and CDR2 is SVGIG (reference sequence). The CDR3 consists of 15 residues. CDR3: CAWRTGQGFTDTQYF. CDR3 in DNA: TGTGCCTGGAGAACGGGACAGGGCTTCACAGATACGCAGTATTTT.

V gene TRBV2 combines with J gene TRBJ2-1; 10 nucleotides line up with TRBD2. This CDR3 has 14 residues. With 4 bases clipped from V and 9 bases from J, the junction kept 6 bases outside the gene matches. From germline, CDR1 is SNHLY and CDR2 FYNNEI. The CDR3, as DNA: TGTGCCAGCAGTGCTTGGGGACTAGCGTCTGAGCAGTTCTTC. Amino acids: CASSAWGLASEQFF.

J is TRBJ2-7 and V is TRBV5-1, with TRBD2 as a possible D gene (5 bases). The ends were cut back, 3 bases at V and 2 bases at J, with 12 bases in the middle. This CDR3 is 14 amino acids long. Germline V lookup: CDR1 SGHRS, CDR2 YFSETQ. The chain's CDR3 is CASSSRGSAYEQYF. The CDR3 DNA reads as TGCGCCAGCAGCTCCAGAGGGTCGGCCTACGAGCAGTACTTC.

The CDR3 sequence is CASSDGGSVETQYF. CDR3 coding DNA: TGTGCCAGCAGTGACGGCGGGAGTGTCGAGACCCAGTACTTC. This chain connects TRBV6-1 to TRBJ2-5, with TRBD2 matching 7 bases. With 3 bases clipped from V and 5 bases from J, the junction kept 6 bases outside the gene matches. CDR1 and CDR2 from the germline V gene are MNHNS and SASEGT. The CDR3 covers 14 residues.

Only a few counts were recorded for this clone. The chain employs TRBV28 and TRBJ2-2; D gene unclear. This CDR3 spans 12 amino acids. The V gene's germline CDR1 is MDHEN and CDR2 SYDVKM. Trimming removed 5 bases at V and 4 bases at J, with 5 bases between. The CDR3 spells CASSTVTGELFF. The CDR3 DNA sequence: TGTGCCAGCAGTACCGTCACCGGGGAGCTGTTTTTT.

The chain is built from TRBV6-1 and TRBJ2-7; D possibly uses TRBD1 or TRBD2 (5 bases each). CDR3 length equals 15 residues. The germline V gene has CDR1 MNHNS and CDR2 SASEGT. V was cut by 0 bases and J by 2 bases, with 11 bases left in between. CDR3 coding DNA: TGTGCCAGCAGTGAAGCGCTTCGGGGACCCTACGAGCAGTACTTC. Its protein is CASSEALRGPYEQYF.

The chain carries TRBV5-1 and TRBJ2-1; D not certain. CDR3 length equals 13 residues. The V end lost 1 base, the J end lost 3 bases, and 5 bases lay between the germline ends. Germline CDR1 is SGHRS and CDR2 is YFSETQ. Here the CDR3 DNA reads TGCGCCAGCAGCTTGAACGTCTACAATGAGCAGTTCTTC. Amino acid sequence: CASSLNVYNEQFF.

CDR3 region: CASSGRAREETQYF. For the CDR3, the DNA is TGTGCCAGCAGTGGGAGGGCTAGGGAAGAGACCCAGTACTTC. The chain has TRBV6-1 and TRBJ2-5, with a possible D match to TRBD2 (6 bases). CDR1 and CDR2 from the germline V gene are MNHNS and SASEGT. CDR3 size: 14 residues. V lost 4 bases and J 3 bases, leaving 12 bases between the germline ends.

V gene TRBV14 combines with J gene TRBJ2-7; 9 positions agree with TRBD1. Germline CDR1 is SGHDN and CDR2 is FVKESK. The CDR3 covers 13 residues. Losses at the gene ends were 4 bases for V and 5 bases for J; bases not matched to a gene: 3. The CDR3 nucleotides are TGTGCCAGCAGCCTGACAGGGGGAAACGAGCAGTACTTC. Translation gives CASSLTGGNEQYF.

The chain combines TRBV18 with TRBJ2-7; the D gene could be TRBD1 or TRBD2 (6 bases each). The germline V gene encodes CDR1 KGHSH and CDR2 LQKENI. This CDR3 has 14 amino acids. V lost 8 bases to trimming and J lost 5 bases, with 19 bases between them. Written as DNA, the CDR3 is TGTGCCAGCCTTGGCGCCGGGGGCATCCACGAGCAGTACTTC. Translated, it gives CASLGAGGIHEQYF.